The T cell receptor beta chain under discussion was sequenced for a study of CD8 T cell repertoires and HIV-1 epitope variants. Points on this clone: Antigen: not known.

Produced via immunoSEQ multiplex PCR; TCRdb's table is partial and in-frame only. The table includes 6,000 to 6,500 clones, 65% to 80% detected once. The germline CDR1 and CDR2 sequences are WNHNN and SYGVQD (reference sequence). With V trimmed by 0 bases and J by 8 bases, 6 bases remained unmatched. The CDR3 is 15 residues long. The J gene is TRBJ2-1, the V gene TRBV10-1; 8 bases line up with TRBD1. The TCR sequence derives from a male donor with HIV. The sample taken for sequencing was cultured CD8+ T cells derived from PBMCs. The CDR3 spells CASSESRRQGYEQFF. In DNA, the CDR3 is TGCGCCAGCAGTGAGTCTAGACGACAGGGGTATGAGCAGTTCTTC.